The T cell receptor beta chain described here comes from a study of cytomegalovirus exposure and HLA in healthy donors. Study context: Some 80 million unique TCRs from HLA-typed donors were held in an early data release.

V lost 7 bases to trimming and J lost 6 bases; unmatched junction nucleotides: 10. Germline CDR1 and CDR2: SGHNT and YYREEE (reference sequence). This CDR3 contains 14 residues. PCR was performed using 60 Vbeta and 13 Jbeta primers. Sequencing used immunoSEQ multiplex PCR; TCRdb keeps in-frame clones, though not all of them. The table has 140,000 or so clones, approximately 81% seen once; the top ten hold over 2%. Study outcomes and limitations: In vitro, a few CMV-associated chains proved specific for CMV antigens.

This clone was counted once. The antigen is undetermined. Sequencing was carried out using PBMCs. V is TRBV5-4 and J is TRBJ2-5; 9 bases are a match to TRBD2. This clonotype was obtained from a boy aged 2 to 10 in good health and CMV-seronegative. The CDR3 spells CASYRSGSGQTQYF. As DNA, the CDR3 is TGTGCCAGCTACCGTAGCGGGAGCGGCCAGACCCAGTACTTC. The entire variable domain, with the rest obtained from reference TRBV5-4 and TRBJ2-5, is as follows: ETGVTQSPTHLIKTRGQQVTLRCSSQSGHNTVSWYQQALGQGPQFIFQYYREEENGRGNFPPRFSGLQFPNYSSELNVNALELDDSALYLCASYRSGSGQTQYFGPGTRLLVL.